A selection of T cell receptor beta chains follows, all from one sample in a study of shared clonotypes between healthy human individuals. The repertoire was sequenced with immunoSEQ multiplex PCR; TCRdb's copy has only in-frame clones and lacks some. Among millions of clones listed, 95% were seen once. Sequencing was performed on naive CD4+ T cells sorted from blood. The receptors come from a man aged 18 to 29 in good health. CDR3s include the opening cysteine and the closing phenylalanine or tryptophan. Each record gives: J gene, clone size, D gene, V gene, CDR3 DNA, CDR3 protein. D genes are given only for firm matches. Clone size is stated in some rows and not others, as once, few, many or a class when expanded.

J: TRBJ2-7; size: -; D: -; V: TRBV27; DNA: TGTGCCAGCAGTTCCCGACCTGGTTACGAGCAGTACTTC; CDR3: CASSSRPGYEQYF
J: TRBJ2-7; size: -; D: TRBD1; V: TRBV6-5; DNA: TGTGCCAGCAGCAAGGGACAGGGCTACGAGCAGTACTTC; CDR3: CASSKGQGYEQYF
J: TRBJ2-7; size: -; D: TRBD2; V: TRBV4-3; DNA: TGCGCCAGCGGGACTAGCGGATTTAACTACGAGCAGTACTTC; CDR3: CASGTSGFNYEQYF
J: TRBJ2-7; size: -; D: TRBD2; V: TRBV6-1; DNA: TGTGCCAGCAGGACCCAACTAGCGGGACACTACGAGCAGTACTTC; CDR3: CASRTQLAGHYEQYF
J: TRBJ1-1; size: -; D: -; V: TRBV25-1; DNA: TGTGCCAGCAGTGCTCTAGGGTGGGGCACTGAAGCTTTCTTT; CDR3: CASSALGWGTEAFF
J: TRBJ2-6; size: -; D: -; V: TRBV4-1; DNA: TGCGCCAGCAGCCAAGATCTATCTGGGGCCAACGTCCTGACTTTC; CDR3: CASSQDLSGANVLTF
J: TRBJ1-2; size: -; D: -; V: TRBV30; DNA: TGTGCCTGGAGTGTAACCCTTCGCTACACCTTC; CDR3: CAWSVTLRYTF
J: TRBJ2-2; size: -; D: -; V: TRBV28; DNA: TGTGCCAGCCGACGGAACACCGGGGAGCTGTTTTTT; CDR3: CASRRNTGELFF
J: TRBJ1-4; size: -; D: TRBD1; V: TRBV7-2; DNA: TGTGCCAGCAGCCATCGACAGGGACCAACTAATGAAAAACTGTTTTTT; CDR3: CASSHRQGPTNEKLFF
J: TRBJ1-1; size: -; D: -; V: TRBV6-5; DNA: TGTGCCAGCGGGGTCCGGGGGCAGGGTACTGAAGCTTTCTTT; CDR3: CASGVRGQGTEAFF
J: TRBJ2-5; size: -; D: -; V: TRBV10-3; DNA: TGTGCCATCAGTGAGAGGGAAGGGGAGACCCAGTACTTC; CDR3: CAISEREGETQYF
J: TRBJ2-3; size: -; D: -; V: TRBV9; DNA: TGTGCCAGCAGCTCAAGATATCCCGCTAGCACAGATACGCAGTATTTT; CDR3: CASSSRYPASTDTQYF
J: TRBJ2-7; size: once; D: -; V: TRBV29-1; DNA: TGCAGCGTTGAAAGGGACCCAGAGGAGGAGCAGTACTTC; CDR3: CSVERDPEEEQYF